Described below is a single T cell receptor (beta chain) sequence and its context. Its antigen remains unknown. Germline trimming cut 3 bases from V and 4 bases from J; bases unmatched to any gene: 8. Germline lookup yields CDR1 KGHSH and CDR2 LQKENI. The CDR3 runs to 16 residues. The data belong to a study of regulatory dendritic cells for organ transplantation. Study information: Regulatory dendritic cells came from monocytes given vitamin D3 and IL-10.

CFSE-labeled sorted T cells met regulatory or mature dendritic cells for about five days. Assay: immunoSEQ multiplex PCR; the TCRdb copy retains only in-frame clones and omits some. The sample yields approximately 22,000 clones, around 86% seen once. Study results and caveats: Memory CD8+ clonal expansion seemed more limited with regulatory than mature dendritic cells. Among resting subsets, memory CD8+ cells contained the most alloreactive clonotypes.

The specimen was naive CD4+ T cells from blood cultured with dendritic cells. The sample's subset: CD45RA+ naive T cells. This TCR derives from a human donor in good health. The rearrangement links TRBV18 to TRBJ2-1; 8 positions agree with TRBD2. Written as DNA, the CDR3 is TGTGCCAGCTCACCCTTGGTCGGGAGGGGATACAATGAGCAGTTCTTC. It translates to CASSPLVGRGYNEQFF.